This T cell receptor (beta chain) was sequenced in a study of blood T cells in healthy people across ages. Deletions cut 2 bases from V and 7 bases from J, with 24 bases between. This CDR3 spans 19 amino acids. Germline assignment: CDR1 MGHRA and CDR2 YSYEKL. Sample-barcoded 5' priming and a J-beta primer mix drove a second PCR of about 6 to 12 cycles. TCRdb analysed the 5' RACE reads with MiXCR anew, one entry per CDR3 protein. The sample holds 600,000 to 1,000,000 distinct CDR3 sequences, approximately 25% seen once. The data also belong to a second study, concerning T cells of mothers and their children.

The chain recombines TRBV4-1 with TRBJ1-6; D call uncertain. The sequence came from a boy aged 5-17 years in good health. Source material: blood. CDR3: CASSQHAGTEVLGNSPLHF. CDR3 in DNA: TGCGCCAGCAGCCAACACGCAGGCACAGAGGTCCTGGGAAATTCACCCCTCCACTTT.